The rows below give T cell receptor beta chains drawn from one sample of a study of T cell repertoires in cytomegalovirus infection. These receptors' antigens are unknown. TCRdb reanalysed the reads using MiXCR and keeps one entry per CDR3 protein. The sample holds about 570,000 distinct CDR3 sequences, almost 40% seen once. This specimen consisted of cultured PBMCs, obtained from culture after CMV antigen stimulation. The origin of the receptors is a human donor in good health (CMV status not recorded). Some clones in this sample may be carry-over from other donors' samples. Each CDR3 is given with its conserved first and last residue. The order of the fields is V gene, clone size, J gene, D gene, CDR3 DNA, CDR3 protein. A D gene is named only where the DNA matches it firmly. Not all rows give a size; the values are once, few, many and, for expanded clones, a class.

TRBV7-2,NA,TRBJ2-1,TRBD2,TGTGCCAGCAGCCTCCCCTTGAGCGGGAGAACCTACAATGAGCAGTTCTTC,CASSLPLSGRTYNEQFF
TRBV7-8,many,TRBJ1-2,NA,TGTGCCAGCAGCTTAAGGGACCACTATGGCTACACCTTC,CASSLRDHYGYTF
TRBV12-3/TRBV12-4,NA,TRBJ2-1,TRBD2,TGTGCCAGCAGTTCCCTCCCTGCTCTAGCGGGATACAATGAGCAGTTCTTC,CASSSLPALAGYNEQFF
TRBV5-8,few,TRBJ1-1,NA,TGTGCCAGCAGCACCAGGTTTCCGAACACTGAAGCTTTCTTT,CASSTRFPNTEAFF
TRBV5-6,few,TRBJ2-2,TRBD1,TGTGCCAGCAGCTTGTACGACAGGGATGGCGGGGAGCTGTTTTTT,CASSLYDRDGGELFF
TRBV7-2,NA,TRBJ1-1,TRBD1,TGTGCCAGCAGCCCTGGAGGGACAGGGGTTGGTACTGAAGCTTTCTTT,CASSPGGTGVGTEAFF
TRBV6-5,few,TRBJ1-1,NA,TGTGCCAGCAGTTACCGGGCTTCCGGTGAAGCTTTCTTT,CASSYRASGEAFF
TRBV7-9,NA,TRBJ2-7,NA,TGTGCCAGCAGCTTAAATCTGGACGGGGAGCAGTACTTC,CASSLNLDGEQYF
TRBV29-1,few,TRBJ2-3,TRBD1,TGCAGCGTTGAACTCGAGGACAGGGTTGGAGATACGCAGTATTTT,CSVELEDRVGDTQYF
TRBV19,NA,TRBJ2-6,NA,NA,CASSIRAGVPGANVLTF
TRBV12-3/TRBV12-4,NA,TRBJ2-2,NA,TGTGCCAGCAGTCGAACATCGGACACCGGGGAGCTGTTGTTT,CASSRTSDTGELLF
TRBV24-1,NA,TRBJ2-5,NA,TGTGCCACCAGTGATTTGAGCCAAGAGACCCAGTACTTC,CATSDLSQETQYF
TRBV7-2,many,TRBJ1-3,TRBD1,TGTGCCAGCAGCCCGGGACAGGGGGCAGGCACCATATATTTT,CASSPGQGAGTIYF
TRBV29-1,NA,TRBJ2-3,TRBD2,TGCAGCGTTGAAGGGATTAGCGGGCTCAGCACAGATACGCAGTATTTT,CSVEGISGLSTDTQYF
TRBV10-3,NA,TRBJ2-7,NA,TGTGCCATCAGCCCCAGGTACGAGCAGTACTTC,CAISPRYEQYF
TRBV12-3/TRBV12-4,few,TRBJ2-1,TRBD2,TGTGCCAGCAGTTTATCCGGCGGGAGGATGCGGGGCGTGTTCTTC,CASSLSGGRMRGVFF
TRBV5-1,NA,TRBJ2-1,NA,TGCGCCAGCAGCTTGGCGTTGGTCGTCTCCTACAATGAGCAGTTCTTC,CASSLALVVSYNEQFF